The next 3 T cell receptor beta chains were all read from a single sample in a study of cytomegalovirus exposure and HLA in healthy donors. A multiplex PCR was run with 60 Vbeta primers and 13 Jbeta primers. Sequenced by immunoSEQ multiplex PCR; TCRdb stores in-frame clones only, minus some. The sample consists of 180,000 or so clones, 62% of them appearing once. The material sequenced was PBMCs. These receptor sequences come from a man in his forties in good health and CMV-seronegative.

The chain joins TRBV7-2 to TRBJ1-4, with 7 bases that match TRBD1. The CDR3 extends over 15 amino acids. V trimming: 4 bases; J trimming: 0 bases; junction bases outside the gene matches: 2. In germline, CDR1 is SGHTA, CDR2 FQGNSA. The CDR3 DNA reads TGTGCCAGCAGCTGGGGGACAGCAACTAATGAAAAACTGTTTTTT. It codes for CASSWGTATNEKLFF.

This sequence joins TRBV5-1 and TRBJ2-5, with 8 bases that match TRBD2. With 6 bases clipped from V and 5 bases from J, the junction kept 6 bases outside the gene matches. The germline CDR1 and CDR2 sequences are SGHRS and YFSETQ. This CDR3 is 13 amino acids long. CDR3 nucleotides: TGCGCCAGCACCCCGGGAGGGAGCGAGACCCAGTACTTC. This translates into CASTPGGSETQYF.

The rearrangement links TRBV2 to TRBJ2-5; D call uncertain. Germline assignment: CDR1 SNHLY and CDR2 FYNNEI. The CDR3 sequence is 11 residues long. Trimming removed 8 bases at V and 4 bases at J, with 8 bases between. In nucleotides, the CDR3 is TGTGCCAGCCGCTTCGGAGAGACCCAGTACTTC. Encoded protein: CASRFGETQYF.